The 21 T cell receptor beta chains presented below share a single source sample, sequenced in a study of cytomegalovirus exposure and HLA in healthy donors. PCR primers comprised 60 Vbeta and 13 Jbeta primers. Profiling relied on immunoSEQ multiplex PCR, and the TCRdb table lists in-frame clones only, not all of them. The data contain about 120,000 clones, around 64% of them singletons. Sequencing used PBMCs. The source of these receptors is a man aged 30 to 45 in good health and CMV-seropositive.

The chain is built from TRBV2 and TRBJ1-1; D is uncertain. Per the germline V gene, CDR1 is SNHLY and CDR2 is FYNNEI. CDR3 length equals 15 residues. V was shortened by 6 bases and J by 0 bases, with 14 bases between the two germline ends. CDR3: CASRTPVGVNTEAFF. The CDR3 DNA reads as TGTGCCAGCAGAACCCCGGTCGGGGTGAACACTGAAGCTTTCTTT. The full variable domain, its missing parts supplied by reference TRBV2 and TRBJ1-1, is EPEVTQTPSHQVTQMGQEVILRCVPISNHLYFYWYRQILGQKVEFLVSFYNNEISEKSEIFDDQFSVERPDGSNFTLKIRSTKLEDSAMYFCASRTPVGVNTEAFFGQGTRLTVV.

This CDR3 is CASSAGQAYEQYV. In nucleotides, the CDR3 is TGTGCCAGCAGTGCGGGACAGGCCTACGAGCAGTACGTC. The V gene is TRBV27, the J gene TRBJ2-7, with TRBD1 matching 8 bases. Trimming removed 5 bases from V and 2 bases from J; junction bases left unmatched: 2. CDR3 length equals 13 residues. CDR1 is MNHEY, CDR2 SMNVEV, per germline (reference sequence).

This clone was detected only a few times. The rearrangement joins TRBV28 to TRBJ1-3; the D is unclear. The CDR3 sequence is 13 residues long. V was pared by 7 bases and J by 4 bases, with 11 bases between. CDR1 MDHEN and CDR2 SYDVKM come from the germline V gene. As DNA, the CDR3 is TGTGCCAGCACTAATCGTCTGGGAAACACCATATATTTT. Translated: CASTNRLGNTIYF.

This rearrangement joins TRBV14 to TRBJ1-1, with a possible D match to TRBD1 (5 bases). The CDR3 covers 15 residues. Germline CDR1 reads SGHDN; CDR2 reads FVKESK. The germline V and J ends were trimmed by 4 bases and 1 base, with 13 bases remaining between them. The CDR3 sequence is CASSPRRGWNTEAFF. The CDR3 DNA follows: TGTGCCAGCAGCCCCAGGCGGGGGTGGAACACTGAAGCTTTCTTT.

A few counts support this clone. This chain uses TRBV10-3 with TRBJ2-1, with a weak D call TRBD2 (5 bases). V was cut by 3 bases and J by 12 bases, with 15 bases left in between. Germline V gene data show CDR1 as ENHRY and CDR2 as SYGVKD. The CDR3 has 13 residues. The CDR3, as DNA: TGTGCCATCAGTGAAATCGGGGAGTGGGGGCAGTTCTTC. Its translation is CAISEIGEWGQFF.

The gene calls are TRBV28 and TRBJ2-7, with 8 bases matching TRBD2. Looked up from germline, CDR1 is MDHEN and CDR2 is SYDVKM. With V trimmed by 6 bases and J by 9 bases, 13 bases remained unmatched. The length of the CDR3 is 14 residues. The CDR3 reads CASSKRGRGVVQYV. The CDR3 bases are TGTGCCAGCAGCAAAAGAGGGCGGGGGGTGGTGCAGTACGTC.

This clone has just a few counts. This rearrangement joins TRBV6-5 to TRBJ2-3; D ambiguous. Germline V gene data show CDR1 as MNHEY and CDR2 as SVGAGI. CDR3 length equals 12 residues. V lost 5 bases to trimming and J lost 6 bases, with 9 bases between them. Here the CDR3 DNA reads TGTGCCAGCAGTACAGCAACGGATACGCAGTATTTT. Translating it yields CASSTATDTQYF.

The V and J genes are TRBV5-4 and TRBJ2-7; D unresolved. Looked up from germline, CDR1 is SGHNT and CDR2 is YYREEE (reference sequence). The CDR3 length is 12 residues. V was cut by 2 bases and J by 7 bases, with 10 bases left in between. The CDR3 reads CASSFPSREQYF. The CDR3 DNA is TGTGCCAGCAGCTTCCCTTCCCGGGAGCAGTACTTC.

The V call is TRBV5-1, the J call TRBJ1-3; 10 positions match TRBD1. CDR3 length: 16 amino acids. Germline-derived CDR1 and CDR2 are SGHRS and YFSETQ. V dropped 1 base and J dropped 11; count of bases not matched to a gene: 12. The CDR3 bases are TGCGCCAGCAGCTTGTCGCCGGGACAGGGGAGTGTCTCCATATATTTT. Amino acids: CASSLSPGQGSVSIYF.

This sequence joins TRBV6-5 and TRBJ1-2, with 8 bases fitting TRBD1. The CDR3 length is 13 residues. The V and J ends lost 4 bases and 6 bases, in that order; junction bases with no gene match: 4. Germline V lookup: CDR1 MNHEY, CDR2 SVGAGI. CDR3 coding DNA: TGTGCCAGCAGTTCCCCAGGGGGCGATGGCTACACCTTC. Translation: CASSSPGGDGYTF.

The V gene is TRBV11-3, the J gene TRBJ2-7, with 8 bases aligning to TRBD1. J lost 2 bases, V lost 3 bases, and 3 bases had no gene match. Germline assignment: CDR1 SGHNT and CDR2 YENEEA. The CDR3 runs to 14 residues. CDR3 coding DNA: TGTGCCAGCAGCTTCCGGGACAGGCCCTACGAGCAGTACGTC. As protein: CASSFRDRPYEQYV.

The chain carries TRBV30 and TRBJ1-6, with 7 bases fitting TRBD1. The CDR3 has 14 amino acids. Germline trimming cut 2 bases from V and 5 bases from J; bases unmatched to any gene: 3. Germline lookup yields CDR1 GTSNPN and CDR2 SVGIG (reference sequence). In DNA form, the CDR3 reads TGTGCCTGGAGTCGGGGGACAGATAATTCACCCCTCCACTTT. Translated: CAWSRGTDNSPLHF.

This clone was seen a single time. The chain links TRBV5-1 to TRBJ2-3, with a weak D call TRBD1 (7 bases). Germline assignment: CDR1 SGHRS and CDR2 YFSETQ. The CDR3 runs 16 residues. The ends were cut back, 4 bases at V and 2 bases at J, with 17 bases in the middle. The CDR3 loop is CASSPEGDRDTDTQYF. CDR3 nucleotide sequence: TGCGCCAGCAGCCCGGAGGGGGACAGAGACACAGATACGCAGTATTTT.

The gene calls are TRBV5-5 and TRBJ2-3; 7 bases match TRBD2. The V and J ends lost 7 bases and 3 bases, in that order; junction bases with no gene match: 8. CDR3 length: 14 amino acids. The germline gives CDR1 SGHKS, CDR2 YYEKEE (reference sequence). The CDR3 spells CASLTSVGTDTQYF. Here the CDR3 DNA reads TGTGCCAGCCTAACTAGCGTAGGAACAGATACGCAGTATTTT.

V gene TRBV2 combines with J gene TRBJ1-1; TRBD1 matches at 9 bases. With V trimmed by 4 bases and J by 5 bases, 8 bases remained unmatched. Germline V gene data show CDR1 as SNHLY and CDR2 as FYNNEI. CDR3 length: 15 amino acids. This chain's CDR3 is CASSGQGERRTEAFF. DNA of the CDR3: TGTGCCAGCAGTGGACAGGGGGAGAGGAGGACTGAAGCTTTCTTT.

The chain is built from TRBV19 and TRBJ2-1; TRBD2 is a possible D gene (6 bases). The germline V gene has CDR1 LNHDA and CDR2 SQIVND (reference sequence). The germline V and J ends were trimmed by 1 base and 8 bases, with 12 bases remaining between them. CDR3 length: 14 amino acids. CDR3 in amino acids: CASSIGGRTYEQFF. In nucleotides, the CDR3 is TGTGCCAGTAGTATAGGAGGGAGGACCTATGAGCAGTTCTTC.

The V call is TRBV2, the J call TRBJ2-3; TRBD1 matches at 9 bases. V trimming: 4 bases; J trimming: 2 bases; junction bases outside the gene matches: 7. The CDR3 is made up of 16 amino acids. In germline, CDR1 is SNHLY, CDR2 FYNNEI. CDR3 sequence reads: CASSVGTGSLTDTQYF. The DNA of the CDR3 is TGTGCCAGCAGTGTCGGGACAGGGAGTCTCACAGATACGCAGTATTTT.

This clone appeared a few times. The J gene is TRBJ1-6, the V gene TRBV6-1; a possible D gene is TRBD1 (5 bases). The CDR3 length is 13 residues. Trimming stripped 7 bases from V and 7 bases from J, with 11 bases between. From germline, CDR1 is MNHNS and CDR2 SASEGT. As DNA, the CDR3 is TGTGCCAGCAAACAGGACAACAATTCACCCCTCCACTTT. It encodes CASKQDNNSPLHF.

The chain recombines TRBV19 with TRBJ2-3, with D unclear. This CDR3 comprises 14 residues. CDR1 and CDR2 (germline): LNHDA, SQIVND (reference sequence). Trimming removed 4 bases from V and 6 bases from J, with 14 bases in between. The CDR3 DNA sequence: TGTGCCAGTAGTACTAACCTCGAAGTGGATACGCAGTATTTT. Protein product: CASSTNLEVDTQYF.

V is TRBV29-1 and J is TRBJ1-2; weak D call: TRBD1 (6 bases). The germline gives CDR1 SQVTM, CDR2 ANQGSEA. Trimming shortened V by 0 bases and J by 3 bases, and 8 bases separated the two germline ends. The CDR3 contains 13 residues. CDR3 DNA sequence: TGCAGCGTTGAAGAGGGGGCGGACTATGGCTACACCTTC. Its translation is CSVEEGADYGYTF.

The chain is built from TRBV23-1 and TRBJ2-7; 8 bases match TRBD1. TRBV23-1 belongs to the ORF category, with a function that is uncertain. The J segment lost 0 bases and the V segment lost 7 bases, leaving 5 bases of the junction unmatched. The CDR3 spans 14 residues. Here the CDR3 DNA reads TGCGCCAGCAATTGGGACAGGTCCTCCTACGAGCAGTACTTC. Amino acid sequence: CASNWDRSSYEQYF.